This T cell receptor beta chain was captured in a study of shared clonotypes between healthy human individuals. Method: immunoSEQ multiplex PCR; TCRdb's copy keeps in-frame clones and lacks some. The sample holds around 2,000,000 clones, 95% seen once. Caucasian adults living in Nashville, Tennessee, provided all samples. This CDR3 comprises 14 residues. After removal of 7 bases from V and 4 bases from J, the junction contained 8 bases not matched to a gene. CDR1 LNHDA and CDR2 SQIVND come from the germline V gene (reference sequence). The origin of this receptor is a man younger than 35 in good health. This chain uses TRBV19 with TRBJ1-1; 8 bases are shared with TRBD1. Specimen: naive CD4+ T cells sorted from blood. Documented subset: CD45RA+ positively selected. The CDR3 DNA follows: TGTGCCAGTACCCAGGACAGGGTGGCCACTGAAGCTTTCTTT. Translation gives CASTQDRVATEAFF.